This T cell receptor (beta chain) was identified in a study of blood T cell repertoires in COVID-19 (dated by TCRdb to the early 2020s). With respect to the entire study: Samples from collaborators originated in the United States, Italy and Spain and spanned both the acute and convalescent phases of COVID-19. Where available, HLA class I and class II types were obtained from metadata supplied by the sample provider rather than from assay-based typing. Samples were obtained from the ongoing ImmuneRACE study (first 160 participants) and from 1,254 subjects provided by 6 global collaborators. The material from the prospective study consisted of cDNA or gDNA derived from T cells, B-cell-depleted T cells, or PBMCs. Subjects who had been exposed to COVID-19, were actively infected with it, or had recovered from it provided the deeply sampled blood TCRbeta repertoires that made up the dataset. A freely available public database, intended as a resource for researchers studying the immune response to SARS-CoV-2, is where the repertoires were released. A de-identified subject ID, COVID-19 status, age in years and sex were almost always included in the sample metadata.

The research as a whole found: Clinical and demographic metadata were provided uncurated, with the amount varying by source and participant.

At one collaborating source in Seattle, patients were enrolled during active infection and were followed longitudinally through the course of disease. The collaborating institutions used their own protocols to collect whole blood in K2EDTA tubes. Collaborator samples were shipped for TCRbeta analysis as frozen whole blood, isolated PBMCs, or DNA extracted from either sample type. The V and J ends are trimmed by 3 bases and 2 bases, leaving 14 bases between them. The germline V gene (reference sequence) yields MNHEY for CDR1 and SMNVEV for CDR2. CDR3 length: 16 amino acids, cysteine to phenylalanine. This entry keeps only the CDR3 DNA: 48 bases, framed from base 1. Concerning this clone: Which antigen it targets is not known. The sample holds no much larger clone one base away, and base qualities are not on file.

TCRbeta CDR3 regions were amplified from genomic DNA using the immunoSEQ Assay, a bias-controlled multiplex PCR. The original methods were these. The number of nucleated cells in each sample was estimated from the amplification of reference gene primers within the assay. Sequence reads were collapsed and filtered to measure the absolute abundance of every unique TCRbeta CDR3 rearrangement. For each sample, productive Simpson clonality was calculated as the square root of Simpson's diversity index over productive rearrangements. The clones in this table, taken by TCRdb from immuneACCESS, are in-frame only. Not every clone is retained; where verified, under half of the shortfall comes from an unresolved V gene, and the cause of the rest is unknown. V and J calls plus clone size are reproduced from that table; the DNA served to infer D and trimming. The sample data list around 40,000 clones, and around nine tenths of these were observed just once. 3% to 4.5% of the sample goes to the ten largest clones.

In this chain, TRBV27 is recombined with TRBJ2-1; the D gene is unclear. Material for sequencing was peripheral blood. This TCR was sampled from a man aged 40-55 years with COVID-19, enrolled during active disease. The bases read TGTGCCAGCAGTTTGGTGAGACTCCGGACCTACAATGAGCAGTTCTTC. Its translation is CASSLVRLRTYNEQFF.